This TCR beta chain emerged from a study of blood T cell repertoires in COVID-19. About the research overall: Donors in the United States, Italy and Spain gave samples during acute or convalescent COVID-19. Nucleic acid was either cDNA or gDNA, and it came from T cells, B-cell-depleted T cells, or PBMCs.

Per the original data handling: Reference gene primer amplification gave nucleated cell count estimates. Sequencing was performed with immunoSEQ multiplex PCR; in TCRdb, only in-frame clones are kept and a portion is missing. V and J calls plus clone size are reproduced from that table; the DNA served to infer D and trimming. Of 150,000 to 200,000 clones listed, approximately 85% are singletons. In regard to this clone: Other DNA sequences in the same sample also yield this CDR3.

The V gene's germline CDR1 is SGHNT and CDR2 YYREEE (reference sequence). The length of the CDR3 is 13 residues. V was trimmed by 0 bases and J by 0 bases, leaving 4 bases between them. The sample comprised peripheral blood. The rearrangement uses TRBV5-4 and TRBJ2-7; D gene uncertain. The clonotype comes from a woman of 80 years or more with acute or convalescent COVID-19. CDR3 sequence (DNA): TGTGCCAGCAGCTTGGCGGGCTCCTACGAGCAGTACTTC. It translates to CASSLAGSYEQYF. The entire variable domain, with the rest obtained from reference TRBV5-4 and TRBJ2-7, is as follows: ETGVTQSPTHLIKTRGQQVTLRCSSQSGHNTVSWYQQALGQGPQFIFQYYREEENGRGNFPPRFSGLQFPNYSSELNVNALELDDSALYLCASSLAGSYEQYFGPGTRLTVT.